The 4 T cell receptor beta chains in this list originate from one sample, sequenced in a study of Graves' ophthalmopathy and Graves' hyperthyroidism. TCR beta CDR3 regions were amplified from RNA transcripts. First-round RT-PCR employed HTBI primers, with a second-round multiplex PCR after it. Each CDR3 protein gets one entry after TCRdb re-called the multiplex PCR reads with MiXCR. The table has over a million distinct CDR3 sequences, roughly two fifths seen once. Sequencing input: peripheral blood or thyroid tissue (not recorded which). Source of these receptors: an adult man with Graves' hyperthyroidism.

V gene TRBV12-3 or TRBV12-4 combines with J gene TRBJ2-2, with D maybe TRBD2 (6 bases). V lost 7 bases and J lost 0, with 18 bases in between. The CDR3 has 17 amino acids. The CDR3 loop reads CASTPTLARANTGELFF. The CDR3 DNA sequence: TGTGCCAGCACCCCTACCCTAGCGAGAGCGAACACCGGGGAGCTGTTTTTT.

CDR3 in DNA: TGTGCCGGCCAATCGGCTGGTGCAGGGATCGACGAGCAGTACTTC. It yields the protein CAGQSAGAGIDEQYF. V usage is TRBV6-2 or TRBV6-3 and J usage is TRBJ2-7, with D possibly being TRBD1 (5 bases). Trimming pared 11 bases from V and 5 bases from J, leaving 25 bases between. Per the germline V gene, CDR1 is MNHEY and CDR2 is SVGEGT. This CDR3 contains 15 residues.

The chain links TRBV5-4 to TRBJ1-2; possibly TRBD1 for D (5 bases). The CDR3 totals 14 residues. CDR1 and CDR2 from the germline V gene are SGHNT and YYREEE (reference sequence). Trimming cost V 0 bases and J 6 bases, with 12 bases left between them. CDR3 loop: CASSLGGYSDGYTF. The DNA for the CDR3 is TGTGCCAGCAGCTTGGGGGGCTACTCTGATGGCTACACCTTC. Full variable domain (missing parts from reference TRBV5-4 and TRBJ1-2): ETGVTQSPTHLIKTRGQQVTLRCSSQSGHNTVSWYQQALGQGPQFIFQYYREEENGRGNFPPRFSGLQFPNYSSELNVNALELDDSALYLCASSLGGYSDGYTFGSGTRLTVV.

CDR3 loop: CASSLEGSRNQPQHF. CDR3 sequence (DNA): TGTGCCAGCAGCTTAGAGGGGTCACGCAATCAGCCCCAGCATTTT. The chain combines TRBV7-2 with TRBJ1-5, with a tentative D call TRBD1 (5 bases). CDR1 SGHTA and CDR2 FQGNSA come from the germline V gene. CDR3 size: 15 residues. Trimming stripped 1 base from V and 2 bases from J, with 9 bases between.